Listed here are 32 T cell receptor beta chains from one sample, sequenced in a study of CD8 T cells in Susac syndrome. Reverse transcription used 0.5 to 1 ug RNA and random hexamers. From the immunoSEQ multiplex PCR reads, TCRdb called clonotypes with MiXCR, one entry per CDR3 protein. This sample has approximately 110,000 distinct CDR3 sequences, with around 96% found just once. The sample taken for sequencing was CD4+ T cells from PBMCs. These receptors came from a human donor in good health.

This sequence joins TRBV20-1 and TRBJ2-6; D is ambiguous. Germline V gives CDR1 DFQATT, CDR2 SNEGSKA (reference sequence). With 7 bases removed from V and 4 bases from J, the gap between germline ends came to 14 bases. The CDR3 length is 14 residues. The CDR3 region has the DNA TGCAGTGTCATAGGAGCTGCAGGGGCCAACGTCCTGACTTTC. This sequence encodes CSVIGAAGANVLTF.

This rearrangement joins TRBV4-1 to TRBJ1-2; D is possibly TRBD1 (5 bases). In germline, CDR1 is MGHRA, CDR2 YSYEKL. The CDR3 totals 14 residues. V dropped 3 bases and J dropped 4 bases, with 12 bases sitting between them. CDR3 residues: CASSQPGSLYGYTF. The DNA for the CDR3 is TGCGCCAGCAGCCAGCCAGGGAGCCTCTATGGCTACACCTTC.

The chain is built from TRBV9 and TRBJ2-7; tentatively, D is TRBD2 (5 bases). V lost 0 bases to trimming and J lost 3 bases, with 10 bases between them. The CDR3 is made up of 14 amino acids. Germline CDR1 is SGDLS and CDR2 is YYNGEE. CDR3 sequence: CASSVGGSVYEQYF. CDR3 DNA sequence: TGTGCCAGCAGCGTAGGAGGTAGCGTCTACGAGCAGTACTTC.

This clonotype has just one count. The chain joins TRBV4-2 to TRBJ2-2; D remains unclear. V dropped 0 bases and J dropped 5 bases, with 7 bases sitting between them. The germline V gene has CDR1 LGHNA and CDR2 YNFKEQ. The CDR3 covers 14 residues. The CDR3, as DNA: TGTGCCAGCAGCCAAGAAATCGGGACCGGGGAGCTGTTTTTT. Its protein is CASSQEIGTGELFF.

This sequence joins TRBV5-1 and TRBJ2-5; perhaps TRBD2 as D (5 bases). The CDR3 contains 14 residues. V lost 4 bases, J lost 2 bases, and 12 bases lay in between. The germline gives CDR1 SGHRS, CDR2 YFSETQ. The CDR3 coding sequence is TGCGCCAGCAGCCGGGATCCAAAACAAGAGACCCAGTACTTC. Amino acids: CASSRDPKQETQYF.

The genes are TRBV6-2 or TRBV6-3 and TRBJ2-3; D remains unclear. Germline-derived CDR1 and CDR2 are MNHEY and SVGEGT. Trimming left V 6 bases short and J 3 bases short, with 13 bases between. The CDR3 sequence is 14 residues long. The CDR3 is CASSPRRETDTQYF. CDR3 bases: TGTGCCAGCAGCCCACGACGAGAAACAGATACGCAGTATTTT.

The V gene is TRBV6-5, the J gene TRBJ2-7; 9 nucleotides agree with TRBD2. The ends lost 0 bases at V and 3 bases at J; junction bases unmatched: 6. This CDR3 has 16 amino acids. Germline V gene sequence: CDR1 MNHEY, CDR2 SVGAGI. The CDR3 DNA is TGTGCCAGCAGTTACTCGACCCTAGCGGGACACTACGAGCAGTACTTC. Translating it yields CASSYSTLAGHYEQYF.

The chain combines TRBV2 with TRBJ2-7; 11 bases match TRBD2. CDR3 length equals 13 residues. Germline V gives CDR1 SNHLY, CDR2 FYNNEI. V trimming: 10 bases; J trimming: 0 bases; junction bases outside the gene matches: 2. CDR3 in amino acids: CAITSGSSYEQYF. The CDR3 nucleotides read TGTGCCATAACTAGCGGGAGCTCCTACGAGCAGTACTTC.

The chain recombines TRBV15 with TRBJ2-1; D uncertain. Deletions cut 0 bases from V and 4 bases from J, with 7 bases between. CDR1 is LNHNV, CDR2 YYDKDF, per germline (reference sequence). The CDR3 has 14 residues. The CDR3 loop reads CATSRDKVYNEQFF. In DNA form, the CDR3 reads TGTGCCACCAGCAGAGATAAAGTTTACAATGAGCAGTTCTTC.

V and J are TRBV5-1 and TRBJ1-1, with D possibly being TRBD1 (6 bases). CDR3 size: 15 residues. The V gene's germline CDR1 is SGHRS and CDR2 YFSETQ. V was trimmed by 0 bases and J by 5 bases, leaving 14 bases between them. In DNA, the CDR3 is TGCGCCAGCAGCTTGGAAGGCCAGGGGACGACTGAAGCTTTCTTT. This gives the protein CASSLEGQGTTEAFF.

The chain recombines TRBV29-1 with TRBJ1-4, with 7 nucleotides matching TRBD1. Germline values: CDR1 SQVTM, CDR2 ANQGSEA. This CDR3 contains 15 residues. The J segment lost 8 bases and the V segment lost 0 bases, leaving 9 bases of the junction unmatched. The chain's CDR3 is CSVEEPAQGREKLFF. CDR3 coding DNA: TGCAGCGTTGAAGAACCCGCACAGGGGAGGGAAAAACTGTTTTTT.

This sequence joins TRBV5-1 and TRBJ2-2; no definite D call. The V end was cut by 4 bases, the J end by 6 bases, with 13 bases between. The germline CDR1 and CDR2 sequences are SGHRS and YFSETQ. The length of the CDR3 is 14 residues. CDR3 coding DNA: TGCGCCAGCAGCATAGACGGAGACCCCGGGGAGCTGTTTTTT. It is translated as CASSIDGDPGELFF.

The chain carries TRBV14 and TRBJ2-2, with 10 bases aligning to TRBD1. This CDR3 is built from 13 residues. Germline assignment: CDR1 SGHDN and CDR2 FVKESK. With 8 bases clipped from V and 5 bases from J, the junction kept 2 bases outside the gene matches. The CDR3 DNA sequence: TGTGCCAGCCGGACAGGGGGAACCGGGGAGCTGTTTTTT. This gives the protein CASRTGGTGELFF.

The rearrangement links TRBV6-2 or TRBV6-3 to TRBJ1-3; D uncertain. The CDR3 sequence is 20 residues long. Germline CDR1 reads MNHEY; CDR2 reads SVGEGT. Trimming shortened V by 0 bases and J by 0 bases, and 21 bases separated the two germline ends. CDR3: CASSYSMSRQVVVSGNTIYF. The CDR3 nucleotides are TGTGCCAGCAGTTACTCGATGAGTCGGCAGGTCGTCGTCTCTGGAAACACCATATATTTT.

V usage is TRBV20-1 and J usage is TRBJ2-4, with 13 bases identical to TRBD2. Germline CDR1 DFQATT, CDR2 SNEGSKA (reference sequence). This CDR3 region has 18 residues. The ends lost 3 bases at V and 0 bases at J; junction bases unmatched: 8. CDR3 bases: TGCAGTGCTAGCCCGGGACTAGCGGGGTCTCTAGCCAAAAACATTCAGTACTTC. Translating it yields CSASPGLAGSLAKNIQYF.

The chain joins TRBV27 to TRBJ2-7; 7 bases align to TRBD1. This CDR3 has 15 residues. V gave up 5 bases and J gave up 0 bases; unmatched junction bases: 7. CDR1 and CDR2 from the germline V gene are MNHEY and SMNVEV (reference sequence). This chain's CDR3 is CASSLGQAPSYEQYF. The CDR3 DNA follows: TGTGCCAGCAGTCTCGGACAGGCCCCCTCCTACGAGCAGTACTTC.

The chain carries TRBV7-9 and TRBJ2-7; 8 nucleotides align to TRBD2. In germline, CDR1 is SEHNR, CDR2 FQNEAQ (reference sequence). The CDR3 has 14 residues. J gave up 4 bases and V 0 bases, and 2 bases lay outside the gene matches. Here the CDR3 DNA reads TGTGCCAGCAGCTTAGCGGCTAGCGGGTACGAGCAGTACTTC. Its translation: CASSLAASGYEQYF.

The V gene is TRBV7-2, the J gene TRBJ2-7; TRBD1 matches at 7 bases. Germline-derived CDR1 and CDR2 are SGHTA and FQGNSA. This CDR3 comprises 15 residues. J lost 3 bases, V lost 3 bases, and 8 bases had no gene match. In DNA, the CDR3 is TGTGCCAGCAGCTTGGAACCGGGACAGCACTACGAGCAGTACTTC. Translating it yields CASSLEPGQHYEQYF.

CDR3 nucleotides: TGTGCCAGCAGCTTCCGAATAGCGGGAGGGCCTCCCGAGCAGTACTTC. Translating it yields CASSFRIAGGPPEQYF. This sequence joins TRBV12-3 or TRBV12-4 and TRBJ2-7, with 11 bases lining up with TRBD2. The ends lost 6 bases at V and 6 bases at J; junction bases unmatched: 13. The CDR3 consists of 16 residues.

The CDR3 loop reads CASSPPTSRDIQYF. The DNA for the CDR3 is TGTGCCAGCTCACCACCGACTAGCAGGGACATTCAGTACTTC. This chain connects TRBV18 to TRBJ2-4; 7 nucleotides match TRBD2. Trimming at V came to 0 bases and at J to 8 bases, leaving 4 bases not matched to a gene. The CDR3 contains 14 residues. CDR1 KGHSH and CDR2 LQKENI come from the germline V gene.

V is TRBV19 and J is TRBJ2-7; 10 nucleotides match TRBD1. The CDR3 runs to 14 residues. The V gene's germline CDR1 is LNHDA and CDR2 SQIVND (reference sequence). With V trimmed by 5 bases and J by 7 bases, 8 bases remained unmatched. The DNA for the CDR3 is TGTGCCAGTAGTTTCCGGGACAGGGGCAGGGAGCAGTACTTC. As protein: CASSFRDRGREQYF.

The rearrangement uses TRBV6-5 and TRBJ2-7; 10 nucleotides match TRBD1. The V gene's germline CDR1 is MNHEY and CDR2 SVGAGI. V dropped 0 bases and J dropped 3; count of bases not matched to a gene: 8. The CDR3 sequence is 17 residues long. The CDR3 is CASSYSTSGTGDYEQYF. DNA of the CDR3: TGTGCCAGCAGTTACTCTACGTCCGGGACAGGGGACTACGAGCAGTACTTC.

The rearrangement links TRBV20-1 to TRBJ2-3, with 9 bases lining up with TRBD2. The length of the CDR3 is 14 residues. Germline loops: CDR1 DFQATT, CDR2 SNEGSKA (reference sequence). Germline trimming cut 6 bases from V and 6 bases from J; bases unmatched to any gene: 10. In DNA, the CDR3 is TGCAGTGCCGGAGAGCGGGAGGCCTCCGATACGCAGTATTTT. Its translation is CSAGEREASDTQYF.

This clonotype was observed a handful of times. The V and J genes are TRBV2 and TRBJ1-1; tentative D call: TRBD1 (5 bases). The CDR3 is 13 amino acids. Per germline, CDR1 SNHLY and CDR2 FYNNEI. The germline V and J ends were trimmed by 3 bases and 4 bases, with 9 bases remaining between them. This chain's CDR3 is CASSEGRGTEAFF. CDR3 bases: TGTGCCAGCAGTGAGGGTAGGGGCACTGAAGCTTTCTTT. The full variable domain, in which reference TRBV2 and TRBJ1-1 provide the parts outside the CDR3, is EPEVTQTPSHQVTQMGQEVILRCVPISNHLYFYWYRQILGQKVEFLVSFYNNEISEKSEIFDDQFSVERPDGSNFTLKIRSTKLEDSAMYFCASSEGRGTEAFFGQGTRLTVV.

CDR3 DNA: TGTGCCAGCAGACCCGACAGGGCTGGGGCCAACGTCCTGACTTTC. It specifies CASRPDRAGANVLTF. The gene calls are TRBV7-9 and TRBJ2-6; TRBD1 aligns across 7 bases. V trimming: 6 bases; J trimming: 2 bases; junction bases outside the gene matches: 4. The CDR3 sequence is 15 residues long. Per germline, CDR1 SEHNR and CDR2 FQNEAQ (reference sequence).

Here the CDR3 DNA reads TGTGCCTGGAGTGTAAGTATGGACAGCCGTAGCAATCAGCCCCAGCATTTT. Its protein product is CAWSVSMDSRSNQPQHF. This chain uses TRBV30 with TRBJ1-5, with D tentatively TRBD1 (6 bases). This CDR3 contains 17 residues. CDR1 is GTSNPN, CDR2 SVGIG, per germline (reference sequence). Trimming took 0 bases from V and 0 from J, leaving 15 bases between them.

V and J are TRBV19 and TRBJ2-2; 7 bases map to TRBD1. Germline CDR1 and CDR2: LNHDA and SQIVND (reference sequence). The CDR3 is 14 residues long. J was trimmed by 0 bases and V by 7 bases; bases with no gene match: 2. The CDR3 here is CASNDRANTGELFF. Written as DNA, the CDR3 is TGTGCCAGTAACGACAGGGCGAACACCGGGGAGCTGTTTTTT.

The table lists this clonotype with a count of one. This chain links TRBV7-9 with TRBJ1-1; D is unresolved. The CDR3 consists of 17 residues. Germline V lookup: CDR1 SEHNR, CDR2 FQNEAQ (reference sequence). Trimming cost V 1 base and J 4 bases, with 19 bases left between them. CDR3 sequence reads: CASSLGLARRRGTEAFF. Written as DNA, the CDR3 is TGTGCCAGCAGCTTAGGATTAGCGAGACGTCGGGGCACTGAAGCTTTCTTT.

V is TRBV7-2 and J is TRBJ2-1; 7 positions match TRBD2. The CDR3 totals 15 residues. V shed 0 bases and J 8 bases; nucleotides not matched to a gene: 7. From germline, CDR1 is SGHTA and CDR2 FQGNSA. The CDR3 is CASSLAWTSRDEQFF. CDR3 coding DNA: TGTGCCAGCAGCTTAGCGTGGACTAGTAGGGATGAGCAGTTCTTC.

This chain connects TRBV20-1 to TRBJ2-7; tentative D call: TRBD2 (5 bases). Trimming left V 3 bases short and J 2 bases short, with 11 bases between. CDR3 size: 13 residues. CDR1 is DFQATT, CDR2 SNEGSKA, per germline (reference sequence). CDR3 loop: CSASSSGAYEQYF. Written as DNA, the CDR3 is TGCAGTGCTAGCTCCTCCGGGGCCTACGAGCAGTACTTC.

V and J are TRBV29-1 and TRBJ2-1, with a weak D call TRBD2 (6 bases). Germline V gene data show CDR1 as SQVTM and CDR2 as ANQGSEA. The V end lost 4 bases, the J end lost 4 bases, and 11 bases lay between the germline ends. The CDR3 spans 13 residues. CDR3 residues: CSVAEGKYNEQFF. The CDR3 DNA follows: TGCAGCGTTGCGGAGGGGAAGTACAATGAGCAGTTCTTC.

The rearrangement uses TRBV25-1 and TRBJ2-1, with 7 bases matching TRBD2. The trim removed 8 bases at V and 3 bases at J, leaving 1 base unmatched. The germline V gene has CDR1 MGHDK and CDR2 SYGVNS. The CDR3 has 12 residues. The CDR3 loop reads CASWDYYNEQFF. In nucleotides, the CDR3 is TGTGCCAGCTGGGACTACTACAATGAGCAGTTCTTC.